The 5 T cell receptor beta chains presented below share a single source sample, sequenced in a study of cytomegalovirus exposure and HLA in healthy donors. Here immunoSEQ multiplex PCR was the method, and the copy in TCRdb shows in-frame clones only, minus some. Among around 190,000 clones, approximately 86% were seen once, and the ten largest hold 6% to 8.5%. Material for sequencing was PBMCs. All receptors come from a man aged 25-40 years in good health and CMV-seropositive.

This clone is a singleton in its sample. The chain links TRBV5-6 to TRBJ1-5, with unresolved D. With 0 bases removed from V and 1 base from J, the gap between germline ends came to 5 bases. This CDR3 is 14 amino acids long. Germline CDR1 is SGHDT and CDR2 is YYEEEE. This chain's CDR3 is CASSLVGSNQPQHF. The CDR3 DNA reads as TGTGCCAGCAGCTTGGTGGGGAGCAATCAGCCCCAGCATTTT.

J is TRBJ1-2 and V is TRBV5-1; 9 bases match TRBD1. The CDR3 loop spans 15 amino acids. Trimming removed 7 bases from V and 1 base from J; junction bases left unmatched: 8. Germline CDR1 is SGHRS and CDR2 is YFSETQ. This chain's CDR3 is CASDPGTGLNYGYTF. Here the CDR3 DNA reads TGCGCCAGCGACCCGGGGACAGGGCTTAACTATGGCTACACCTTC.

V usage is TRBV5-1 and J usage is TRBJ2-2; D not resolved. The CDR3 spans 15 residues. The germline V gene encodes CDR1 SGHRS and CDR2 YFSETQ. Trimming cost V 0 bases and J 7 bases, with 13 bases left between them. CDR3 nucleotide sequence: TGCGCCAGCAGCTTGGGGTTCCTCGAAATCGGGGAGCTGTTTTTT. It encodes CASSLGFLEIGELFF.

This chain connects TRBV6-5 to TRBJ2-1, with D uncertain. Germline V lookup: CDR1 MNHEY, CDR2 SVGAGI. The CDR3 extends over 15 amino acids. Trimming took off 6 bases at V and 0 bases at J, with 12 bases between the two ends. In DNA, the CDR3 is TGTGCCAGCAGGCCCCCTTCCAGCTCCTACAATGAGCAGTTCTTC. Translation gives CASRPPSSSYNEQFF.

This chain uses TRBV9 with TRBJ2-1, with a weak D call TRBD1 (6 bases). Between the trimmed V and J ends, which lost 9 bases and 2 bases, there was a span of 15 bases. This CDR3 is built from 14 residues. CDR1 and CDR2 (germline): SGDLS, YYNGEE. The CDR3 reads CATKRAGAYNEQFF. Here the CDR3 DNA reads TGTGCCACCAAAAGGGCAGGGGCCTACAATGAGCAGTTCTTC. The variable domain in full, with the rest retrieved from reference TRBV9 and TRBJ2-1, is DSGVTQTPKHLITATGQRVTLRCSPRSGDLSVYWYQQSLDQGLQFLIQYYNGEERAKGNILERFSAQQFPDLHSELNLSSLELGDSALYFCATKRAGAYNEQFFGPGTRLTVL.